One and the same sample provided the 10 T cell receptor beta chains below, sequenced in a study of T cells in Graves' hyperthyroidism and ophthalmopathy. There were TCR beta CDR3 regions amplified from RNA transcripts. First-round RT-PCR of the TCR CDR3 relied on the HTBI primer set. Using its own MiXCR run on the multiplex PCR reads, TCRdb lists one record per CDR3 protein. The table records nearly 600,000 distinct CDR3 sequences, 11% to 15% of them present only once. Sequencing used blood. The receptors come from a woman aged 25-40 years with Graves' hyperthyroidism that later progressed to Graves' ophthalmopathy.

This clonotype was counted at least ten times. The CDR3 nucleotides read TGTGCCAGCACATTCGTAGGGGAAGGAAACACTGAAGCTTTCTTT. Its protein product is CASTFVGEGNTEAFF. The chain uses TRBV2 and TRBJ1-1, with D maybe TRBD1 (5 bases). Germline CDR1 SNHLY, CDR2 FYNNEI. The germline V and J ends were trimmed by 7 bases and 2 bases, with 17 bases remaining between them. The CDR3 loop spans 15 amino acids.

J is TRBJ2-3 and V is TRBV2; 11 bases fit TRBD2. The CDR3 loop spans 15 amino acids. Trimming at V came to 7 bases and at J to 2 bases, leaving 5 bases not matched to a gene. CDR1 and CDR2 (germline): SNHLY, FYNNEI. CDR3 loop: CASTLTSGTTDTQYF. Written as DNA, the CDR3 is TGTGCCAGCACCTTGACTAGCGGGACCACAGATACGCAGTATTTT.

This clonotype came up many times. J is TRBJ2-3 and V is TRBV27, with D perhaps matching TRBD1 (6 bases). The CDR3 totals 13 residues. The V gene lost 5 bases and the J gene lost 9 bases, with 15 bases spanning the gap. Per the germline V gene, CDR1 is MNHEY and CDR2 is SMNVEV (reference sequence). CDR3 residues: CASSRGTGGTQYF. The CDR3 DNA is TGTGCCAGCAGTAGGGGGACCGGCGGAACGCAGTATTTT.

This clonotype was seen at least ten times. The chain couples TRBV30 to TRBJ2-1, with a tentative D call TRBD1 (6 bases). The ends were cut back, 0 bases at V and 7 bases at J, with 10 bases in the middle. The CDR3 covers 13 residues. Germline CDR1 and CDR2: GTSNPN and SVGIG (reference sequence). The CDR3 DNA reads as TGTGCCTGGAGTGTACAACAGGGTAATGAGCAGTTCTTC. Its protein product is CAWSVQQGNEQFF.

At least ten counts were recorded for this clonotype. The genes are TRBV28 and TRBJ2-1; D unresolved. Trimming took 5 bases from V and 1 from J, leaving 12 bases between them. CDR3 length equals 15 residues. Germline CDR1 MDHEN, CDR2 SYDVKM. CDR3 bases: TGTGCCAGCAGTCCTATAGTTGGGTCCTACAATGAGCAGTTCTTC. This codes for CASSPIVGSYNEQFF.

This clonotype turned up a few times. This chain uses TRBV6-1 with TRBJ2-2; D is possibly TRBD1 (6 bases). Trimming cost V 8 bases and J 0 bases, with 16 bases left between them. The CDR3 has 16 amino acids. Looked up from germline, CDR1 is MNHNS and CDR2 is SASEGT. The CDR3 nucleotides read TGTGCCAGCGGTCCTTACAGGGAATCGAACACCGGGGAGCTGTTTTTT. Amino acids: CASGPYRESNTGELFF.

This clonotype was counted at least ten times. V and J are TRBV15 and TRBJ2-1; TRBD2 agrees at 8 bases. The length of the CDR3 is 16 residues. Germline loops: CDR1 LNHNV, CDR2 YYDKDF (reference sequence). Losses at the gene ends were 3 bases for V and 8 bases for J; bases not matched to a gene: 12. In DNA form, the CDR3 reads TGTGCCACCAGCAGGGCCTACCCTGCTAGCGGGTATGAGCAGTTCTTC. It is translated as CATSRAYPASGYEQFF.

This clonotype was counted once. CDR3 DNA: TGTGCCAGCAGCCCGGGGGAGAACACCGGGGAGCTGTTTTTT. Its translation: CASSPGENTGELFF. The chain joins TRBV11-2 to TRBJ2-2; TRBD2 is a possible D gene (6 bases). CDR3 length equals 14 residues. Trimming cost V 5 bases and J 1 base, with 8 bases left between them. CDR1 is SGHAT, CDR2 FQNNGV, per germline.

The chain employs TRBV20-1 and TRBJ1-2, with TRBD1 matching over 8 bases. CDR3 size: 14 residues. CDR1 DFQATT and CDR2 SNEGSKA come from the germline V gene (reference sequence). V trimming: 3 bases; J trimming: 7 bases; junction bases outside the gene matches: 10. The CDR3 here is CSASLGQGACGYTF. The CDR3 bases are TGCAGTGCTAGCCTCGGACAGGGCGCCTGTGGCTACACCTTC.

This clonotype was detected ten times or more. The chain links TRBV9 to TRBJ2-3; D unresolved. Germline V lookup: CDR1 SGDLS, CDR2 YYNGEE. CDR3 length: 14 residues. The V gene lost 0 bases and the J gene lost 3 bases, with 8 bases spanning the gap. The CDR3 reads CASSVGPSTDTQYF. CDR3 bases: TGTGCCAGCAGCGTAGGGCCTTCGACAGATACGCAGTATTTT.